A selection of T cell receptor beta chains follows, all from one sample in a study of blood T cell repertoires in COVID-19. Here immunoSEQ multiplex PCR was the method, and the copy in TCRdb shows in-frame clones only, minus some. The sample has nearly 350,000 clones; roughly 87% are singletons. The specimen sequenced was PBMCs or T cells enriched from blood (not recorded which). The receptors shown here come from a young woman who had recovered from COVID-19. CDR3s include the opening cysteine and the closing phenylalanine or tryptophan. The order of the fields is CDR3 DNA, CDR3 protein, D gene, V gene, J gene, clone size. The D gene is left open where the match is weak. Clone size is shown for a subset of rows, as once, few, many or a class of expanded clone.

DNA: TGTGCCAGCAGCTTGGGGCAGGAAGCTTTCTTT
CDR3: CASSLGQEAFF
D: -
V: TRBV5-5
J: TRBJ1-1
size: -

DNA: TGTGCCACCAGCAGTGGGACAGTGGACGAAAAACTGTTTTTT
CDR3: CATSSGTVDEKLFF
D: TRBD1
V: TRBV15
J: TRBJ1-4
size: -

DNA: TGTGCCAGCACTTTGGGTTCGGGCTATGGCTACACCTTC
CDR3: CASTLGSGYGYTF
D: -
V: TRBV7-9
J: TRBJ1-2
size: few

DNA: TGTGCCAGTACCTTAACGGCGGGACAGGGCTACGAGCAGTACTTC
CDR3: CASTLTAGQGYEQYF
D: TRBD1
V: TRBV19
J: TRBJ2-7
size: -

DNA: TGTGCCAGCAGCGCAGCTCGGGACATGAACACTGAAGCTTTCTTT
CDR3: CASSAARDMNTEAFF
D: -
V: TRBV7-8
J: TRBJ1-1
size: -

DNA: TGCGCCAGCAGCCAGGCTTCAGGGAACTATGGCTACACCTTC
CDR3: CASSQASGNYGYTF
D: -
V: TRBV4-3
J: TRBJ1-2
size: -

DNA: TGCGCCAGCAGCCAAGTGAGGGGGGGGGATCAGCCCCAGCATTTT
CDR3: CASSQVRGGDQPQHF
D: -
V: TRBV4-1
J: TRBJ1-5
size: -

DNA: TGTGCCAGCTCACCACCGGGGACAGGGTCCAACTATGGCTACACCTTC
CDR3: CASSPPGTGSNYGYTF
D: TRBD1
V: TRBV18
J: TRBJ1-2
size: -

DNA: TGTGCCAGCAGCTTAACCCCGTACGGGAGGGACGAGCAGTACTTC
CDR3: CASSLTPYGRDEQYF
D: TRBD2
V: TRBV11-2
J: TRBJ2-7
size: -

DNA: TGTGCCAGCACCGGGACAGGGGTCTATGGCTACACCTTC
CDR3: CASTGTGVYGYTF
D: TRBD1
V: TRBV12-3/TRBV12-4
J: TRBJ1-2
size: -

DNA: TGTGCCAGCAGACCGGGAGGTAATGGCTACACCTTC
CDR3: CASRPGGNGYTF
D: -
V: TRBV12-3/TRBV12-4
J: TRBJ1-2
size: -